The 27 T cell receptor beta chains listed next were all sequenced from one sample in a study of blood T cell repertoires in COVID-19. The data were produced by immunoSEQ multiplex PCR, yet TCRdb's version contains in-frame clones alone and is incomplete. The sample has around 200,000 clones, about 86% seen once; the top ten hold 6.2%. Source material: peripheral blood. The receptors were sampled from a man between 60 and 70 years old who had recovered from COVID-19.

In the case of this clone: Other DNA sequences in this specimen translate into the identical CDR3. The chain employs TRBV18 and TRBJ1-5; 7 bases are a match to TRBD1. Losses at the gene ends were 6 bases for V and 4 bases for J; bases not matched to a gene: 9. The CDR3 runs to 15 residues. Germline V gene lookup returns CDR1 KGHSH and CDR2 LQKENI. CDR3 in amino acids: CASSLGTGENQPQHF. In DNA form, the CDR3 reads TGTGCCAGCTCTTTGGGCACAGGGGAAAATCAGCCCCAGCATTTT.

Concerning this clone: One end of the junction is discordant with germline, which a read error may explain. The gene calls are TRBV5-1 and TRBJ2-3; 11 bases align to TRBD2. This CDR3 region has 16 residues. Germline V gives CDR1 SGHRS, CDR2 YFSETQ. The CDR3 reads CASSLGTSGLTDAQYF. The CDR3, as DNA: TGCGCCAGCAGCTTAGGGACTAGCGGACTCACAGATGCGCAGTATTTT. Filled out from reference TRBV5-1 and TRBJ2-3, the complete variable domain reads KAGVTQTPRYLIKTRGQQVTLSCSPISGHRSVSWYQQTPGQGLQFLFEYFSETQRNKGNFPGRFSGRQFSNSRSEMNVSTLELGDSALYLCASSLGTSGLTDAQYFGPGTRLTVL.

This chain connects TRBV6-2 or TRBV6-3 to TRBJ1-5, with D uncertain. The CDR3 contains 13 residues. The V end lost 4 bases, the J end lost 2 bases, and 6 bases lay between the germline ends. Germline-derived CDR1 and CDR2 are MNHEY and SVGEGT. The CDR3 reads CASSLRGNQPQHF. The CDR3 coding sequence is TGTGCCAGCAGTTTACGGGGCAATCAGCCCCAGCATTTT.

The rearrangement links TRBV5-1 to TRBJ2-7, with D possibly TRBD1 on 6 matching bases. Germline-derived CDR1 and CDR2 are SGHRS and YFSETQ. The V end was cut by 0 bases, the J end by 0 bases, with 22 bases between. The CDR3 covers 19 residues. The CDR3 sequence: CASSLAKNTGISLSYEQYF. In nucleotides, the CDR3 is TGCGCCAGCAGCTTGGCCAAAAACACAGGGATCTCCCTCTCCTACGAGCAGTACTTC. The full variable domain, completed using reference TRBV5-1 and TRBJ2-7, is KAGVTQTPRYLIKTRGQQVTLSCSPISGHRSVSWYQQTPGQGLQFLFEYFSETQRNKGNFPGRFSGRQFSNSRSEMNVSTLELGDSALYLCASSLAKNTGISLSYEQYFGPGTRLTVT.

V usage is TRBV30 and J usage is TRBJ1-5, with D maybe TRBD1 (6 bases). This CDR3 spans 18 amino acids. Germline values: CDR1 GTSNPN, CDR2 SVGIG (reference sequence). Trimming removed 0 bases at V and 4 bases at J, with 22 bases between. CDR3 nucleotides: TGTGCCTGGAGTGTACTAGGTGCCGGGACAAAGTTTAATCAGCCCCAGCATTTT. It translates to CAWSVLGAGTKFNQPQHF.

This clone came up a few times. The CDR3 loop reads CASSLAGVAQYF. The CDR3 DNA sequence: TGTGCCAGCAGTCTAGCGGGAGTAGCGCAGTATTTT. This chain connects TRBV7-2 to TRBJ2-3; 10 bases map to TRBD2. Trimming cost V 6 bases and J 10 bases; bases outside gene matches: 4. The CDR3 loop spans 12 amino acids. Per germline, CDR1 SGHTA and CDR2 FQGNSA. Drawing the rest from reference TRBV7-2 and TRBJ2-3, the complete variable domain is GAGVSQSPSNKVTEKGKDVELRCDPISGHTALYWYRQSLGQGLEFLIYFQGNSAPDKSGLPSDRFSAERTGGSVSTLTIQRTQQEDSAVYLCASSLAGVAQYFGPGTRLTVL.

This chain links TRBV29-1 with TRBJ1-2; weak D call: TRBD1 (6 bases). CDR1 and CDR2 (germline): SQVTM, ANQGSEA. The CDR3 contains 11 residues. V lost 7 bases, J lost 3 bases, and 9 bases lay in between. The CDR3 nucleotides are TGCAGCGCAGGGGAGGACTATGGCTACACCTTC. This codes for CSAGEDYGYTF. Together with reference TRBV29-1 and TRBJ1-2, the CDR3 gives the full variable domain: SAVISQKPSRDICQRGTSLTIQCQVDSQVTMMFWYRQQPGQSLTLIATANQGSEATYESGFVIDKFPISRPNLTFSTLTVSNMSPEDSSIYLCSAGEDYGYTFGSGTRLTVV.

J is TRBJ1-2 and V is TRBV7-2; the match to TRBD1 covers 11 bases. Germline V gives CDR1 SGHTA, CDR2 FQGNSA. Losses at the gene ends were 6 bases for V and 8 bases for J; bases not matched to a gene: 8. The CDR3 extends over 14 amino acids. CDR3 bases: TGTGCCAGCAGTTTGCCGGGACAGGGGGGAGGCTACACCTTC. Protein sequence: CASSLPGQGGGYTF.

The V gene is TRBV6-5, the J gene TRBJ1-1, with 8 nucleotides matching TRBD1. Germline trimming cut 9 bases from V and 0 bases from J; bases unmatched to any gene: 9. Germline V CDR1 and CDR2: MNHEY, SVGAGI. This CDR3 has 15 residues. CDR3 DNA sequence: TGTGCCAGTCGAATCTCACAGGGGGTGAACACTGAAGCTTTCTTT. As protein: CASRISQGVNTEAFF.

The chain couples TRBV5-1 to TRBJ2-7; weak D call: TRBD1 (5 bases). The CDR3 spans 15 residues. Germline V lookup: CDR1 SGHRS, CDR2 YFSETQ. Trimming cost V 4 bases and J 3 bases, with 17 bases left between them. The CDR3 nucleotides read TGCGCCAGCAGCCCTTCTGTGACAGCTTTCTACGAGCAGTACTTC. Residues: CASSPSVTAFYEQYF. Full variable domain (rest looked up from reference TRBV5-1 and TRBJ2-7): KAGVTQTPRYLIKTRGQQVTLSCSPISGHRSVSWYQQTPGQGLQFLFEYFSETQRNKGNFPGRFSGRQFSNSRSEMNVSTLELGDSALYLCASSPSVTAFYEQYFGPGTRLTVT.

This clone appeared a single time. The CDR3 region has the DNA TGTGCCAGCAGCTCTACCCTAGCCAAAAACATTCAGTACTTC. This gives the protein CASSSTLAKNIQYF. The gene calls are TRBV6-5 and TRBJ2-4; no reliable D call. There are 14 residues in the CDR3. Germline V gene data show CDR1 as MNHEY and CDR2 as SVGAGI. The germline V and J ends were trimmed by 6 bases and 0 bases, with 9 bases remaining between them.

The J gene is TRBJ2-1, the V gene TRBV25-1; unclear D gene. CDR3 length: 12 amino acids. Germline V CDR1 and CDR2: MGHDK, SYGVNS. Between the trimmed V and J ends, which lost 5 bases and 12 bases, there was a span of 14 bases. CDR3 DNA sequence: TGTGCCAGCAGTACGTCTAATTATGGGCAGTTCTTC. This gives the protein CASSTSNYGQFF.

This clone was recorded only once. The chain links TRBV27 to TRBJ2-7; no clear D. The CDR3 is made up of 16 amino acids. With 6 bases removed from V and 7 bases from J, the gap between germline ends came to 25 bases. Germline V gives CDR1 MNHEY, CDR2 SMNVEV (reference sequence). This CDR3 reads CASRSPTRSSIWEQYF. CDR3 in DNA: TGTGCCAGCAGATCCCCGACGAGGTCCTCCATTTGGGAGCAGTACTTC.

The chain has TRBV5-1 and TRBJ2-1, with TRBD1 as a possible D gene (6 bases). V was cut by 4 bases and J by 1 base, with 12 bases left in between. Germline V CDR1 and CDR2: SGHRS, YFSETQ. The CDR3 loop spans 15 amino acids. CDR3 sequence reads: CASSRDDRSYNEQFF. Here the CDR3 DNA reads TGCGCCAGCAGCAGGGATGACAGGTCCTACAATGAGCAGTTCTTC.

The genes are TRBV3-1 (or the pseudogene TRBV3-2) and TRBJ2-7; 13 nucleotides match TRBD2. Germline lookup yields CDR1 LGHDT and CDR2 YNNKEL (reference sequence). The ends lost 1 base at V and 3 bases at J; junction bases unmatched: 3. The CDR3 consists of 16 residues. The CDR3 reads CASSQAGTSGNYEQYF. The CDR3, as DNA: TGTGCCAGCAGCCAAGCGGGGACTAGCGGGAACTACGAGCAGTACTTC.

The V call is TRBV5-8, the J call TRBJ1-1, with a weak D call TRBD1 (6 bases). Trimming stripped 3 bases from V and 6 bases from J, with 18 bases between. The CDR3 runs to 15 residues. Germline lookup yields CDR1 SGHTS and CDR2 YDEGEE. The CDR3, as DNA: TGTGCCAGCAGCTCTTACAGGGAAAAGAGGCCTGAAGCTTTCTTT. Protein: CASSSYREKRPEAFF.

V usage is TRBV28 and J usage is TRBJ2-3, with D possibly matching TRBD1 (5 bases). V lost 4 bases and J 0 bases, leaving 14 bases between the germline ends. Per the germline V gene, CDR1 is MDHEN and CDR2 is SYDVKM. The CDR3 sequence is 16 residues long. The CDR3 here is CASSSRTGSSTDTQYF. The CDR3 nucleotides read TGTGCCAGCAGTTCCCGTACAGGATCTAGCACAGATACGCAGTATTTT.

This clone was observed a single time. The chain is built from TRBV5-4 and TRBJ2-5; D unresolved. The CDR3 sequence is 15 residues long. The germline V gene has CDR1 SGHNT and CDR2 YYREEE (reference sequence). V gave up 0 bases and J gave up 4 bases, with 13 bases separating them. The CDR3 here is CASSLDGWSRETQYF. In DNA form, the CDR3 reads TGTGCCAGCAGCTTGGACGGGTGGTCAAGAGAGACCCAGTACTTC. The full variable domain, its missing parts supplied by reference TRBV5-4 and TRBJ2-5, is ETGVTQSPTHLIKTRGQQVTLRCSSQSGHNTVSWYQQALGQGPQFIFQYYREEENGRGNFPPRFSGLQFPNYSSELNVNALELDDSALYLCASSLDGWSRETQYFGPGTRLLVL.

The V and J genes are TRBV5-4 and TRBJ2-3; perhaps TRBD1 as D (9 bases). V was pared by 3 bases and J by 5 bases, with 22 bases between. The CDR3 is made up of 17 amino acids. CDR1 is SGHNT, CDR2 YYREEE, per germline (reference sequence). In DNA form, the CDR3 reads TGTGCCAGCAGCTACGGGAGGGCGACAGGGGGAAAAGATACGCAGTATTTT. Translating gives CASSYGRATGGKDTQYF.

The chain couples TRBV7-3 to TRBJ2-3; 8 nucleotides agree with TRBD2. CDR1 and CDR2 (germline): SGHTA, FQGTGA. The CDR3 loop spans 17 amino acids. The V segment lost 1 base and the J segment 0 bases; nucleotides outside the gene matches: 6. The CDR3 here is CASSLMGIAGSTDTQYF. In nucleotides, the CDR3 is TGTGCCAGCAGCTTAATGGGGATAGCGGGAAGCACAGATACGCAGTATTTT.

The chain uses TRBV28 and TRBJ2-2; D is ambiguous. The CDR3 covers 15 residues. Trimming cost V 5 bases and J 2 bases, with 12 bases left between them. Looked up from germline, CDR1 is MDHEN and CDR2 is SYDVKM. The CDR3 DNA follows: TGTGCCAGCAGTCCCGCGAAATCAAACACCGGGGAGCTGTTTTTT. Protein sequence: CASSPAKSNTGELFF.

V is TRBV19 and J is TRBJ2-7, with D perhaps TRBD2 (7 bases). CDR3 length: 13 amino acids. V was cut by 10 bases and J by 6 bases, with 19 bases left in between. CDR1 and CDR2 from the germline V gene are LNHDA and SQIVND (reference sequence). Written as DNA, the CDR3 is TGTGCCACCGGGGGGCCAGGGGAGTTCGAGCAGTACTTC. Encoded protein: CATGGPGEFEQYF. Based on the CDR3 plus reference TRBV19 and TRBJ2-7, the full variable domain is DGGITQSPKYLFRKEGQNVTLSCEQNLNHDAMYWYRQDPGQGLRLIYYSQIVNDFQKGDIAEGYSVSREKKESFPLTVTSAQKNPTAFYLCATGGPGEFEQYFGPGTRLTVT.

The table lists this clone with a few counts. The chain employs TRBV7-2 and TRBJ1-5; D is uncertain. Germline V CDR1 and CDR2: SGHTA, FQGNSA. CDR3 length: 15 residues. The V end was cut by 1 base, the J end by 4 bases, with 11 bases between. The CDR3 sequence: CASSLVQNLNQPQHF. CDR3 nucleotides: TGTGCCAGCAGCTTAGTACAGAACTTAAATCAGCCCCAGCATTTT.

J is TRBJ1-2 and V is TRBV6-4, with D possibly TRBD1 on 5 matching bases. With 6 bases removed from V and 5 bases from J, the gap between germline ends came to 19 bases. Germline CDR1 MRHNA, CDR2 SNTAGT. The CDR3 loop spans 15 amino acids. The CDR3 protein is CASREGGAPRYGYTF. As DNA, the CDR3 is TGTGCCAGCAGGGAGGGTGGGGCCCCTCGGTATGGCTACACCTTC.

This clone was recorded once. The chain joins TRBV10-3 to TRBJ2-3; the match to TRBD1 covers 9 bases. CDR3 length: 14 residues. The V segment lost 5 bases and the J segment 3 bases; nucleotides outside the gene matches: 3. In germline, CDR1 is ENHRY, CDR2 SYGVKD. Written as DNA, the CDR3 is TGTGCCATCAGTCCGGGACAGGGAACAGATACGCAGTATTTT. Protein: CAISPGQGTDTQYF.

The sample holds one count of this clone. V usage is TRBV6-6 and J usage is TRBJ1-5; D is unresolved. Trimming took 7 bases from V and 0 from J, leaving 10 bases between them. This CDR3 comprises 14 residues. Germline V gene sequence: CDR1 MNHNY, CDR2 SVGAGI (reference sequence). The CDR3 reads CASMRENSNQPQHF. CDR3 nucleotides: TGTGCCAGCATGAGAGAGAATAGCAATCAGCCCCAGCATTTT.

This clone was picked up a small number of times. This rearrangement joins TRBV18 to TRBJ1-2; possibly TRBD1 for D (6 bases). This CDR3 has 14 residues. V was pared by 5 bases and J by 2 bases, with 12 bases between. Germline-derived CDR1 and CDR2 are KGHSH and LQKENI. Written as DNA, the CDR3 is TGTGCCAGCTCAGTACAGGGCTGGAACTATGGCTACACCTTC. Amino acid sequence: CASSVQGWNYGYTF. Full variable domain (rest looked up from reference TRBV18 and TRBJ1-2): NAGVMQNPRHLVRRRGQEARLRCSPMKGHSHVYWYRQLPEEGLKFMVYLQKENIIDESGMPKERFSAEFPKEGPSILRIQQVVRGDSAAYFCASSVQGWNYGYTFGSGTRLTVV.